This T cell receptor beta chain derives from a study of shared clonotypes between healthy human individuals (dated by TCRdb to the early 2020s). About the investigation overall: A couple of women and three men aged 18 to 49 years were included in the cohort. To estimate repertoire size and how much clonotype sharing occurs between individuals, the study deeply sequenced the blood TCR repertoires of 4 to 6 healthy adults. Libraries were prepared and TCR repertoires were sequenced by different laboratories using diverse techniques, in order to increase sequencing depth and limit assay-specific biases. Per donor, three plates each were used for CD4 naive and CD4 memory, two for CD8 naive, and one for CD8 memory. Leukapheresis yielded between about 0.8 and 9.5 billion PBMCs per donor. What the research found in general, with its limitations: The small number of donors limited the genetic and exposure-history diversity represented. Around 5% of naive CD4, roughly 3.5% of naive CD8, 2% to 2.5% of memory CD4, and 0.35% to 0.5% of memory CD8 clonotypes were shared across a handful of donors. Pairwise subsampling indicated that sequencing depth was expected to affect the degree of clonotype sharing among donors. Sampling was restricted to blood, and TCR repertoires in tissue are likely to differ from TCR repertoires in blood. Clonotypes shared by all four sorted-subset donors showed higher generation probabilities than non-shared clonotypes. Incomplete sequencing was indicated by rarefaction of sorted-subset datasets, despite the large sequencing depth. Larger estimated clonotype richness was generally found for naive subsets than for memory subsets.

The germline V gene gives CDR1 as SGHAT and CDR2 as FQNNGV. Trimmed from V: 1 base; trimmed from J: 6 bases; junction bases lacking a gene match: 12. From its cysteine to its phenylalanine, the CDR3 spans 18 amino acids. CDR3 DNA is the only sequence kept; it has 54 bases, read in frame from the first base. TCR CDR3 regions were amplified from genomic DNA by multiplex PCR using the deep immunoSEQ assay. Genomic DNA extracted from each cell subset was distributed evenly over all wells of several immunoSEQ 96-well plates, and each plate served as one replicate. For sorted subsets, about 200 ng genomic DNA, equal to some 28,000 T cell genomes, was loaded into each replicate PCR. Purified libraries were quantified with a Qubit 3.0 fluorometer, sized on a Bioanalyzer 2100, and re-quantified with the KAPA Library Quantification kit. Every immunoSEQ 96-well plate was sequenced on a dedicated single-read 150-cycle Illumina NextSeq 550 flow cell. In the authors' own workflow: Because the immunoSEQ output held only junctional sequences and lacked quality scores, the filtering could not match the filtering applied to full-length reads. Sequences were annotated with PyIR, a Python wrapper for IgBLAST v1.9, using IMGT germline references to assign V/J genes and CDR3. Reads were filtered out if the reads had weak V/J assignments (E-value above 1e-6), no CDR3, stop codons, out-of-frame junctions, or ambiguous translated residues. A V3J clonotype was defined by an identical inferred V gene, J gene, and CDR3 amino acid sequence. To compute the percentage overlap between repertoires, the number of shared unique clonotypes was divided by the size of the smaller repertoire. Repertoire richness was assessed with RTK rarefaction, the Chao1 estimator, and Recon v2.1 estimates of unobserved clonotypes. For all TCRbeta clonotypes obtained by the gDNA method from a handful of donors, generation probabilities were computed with OLGA. Held by TCRdb, this immuneACCESS table contains in-frame sequences only and omits some clones. Under half of the omission traces to an unresolved V gene where checked; the cause of the rest is unknown. V, J and clone size are those of that table, while D and trimming were read from the DNA. The sample table contains over a million clones; only one count was recorded for 98% of them. The biggest ten clones account for about 0.34% of the sample.

The donors were healthy, HIV-negative adults with no recently reported acute infections or vaccinations. Every donor was a Caucasian adult living in Nashville, Tennessee, USA. CD4+ T cells were enriched by magnetic negative selection, after which naive cells were positively selected on CD45RA and the negative fraction was taken as the memory subset. Blood was obtained by leukapheresis, after which PBMCs were separated by Ficoll-Histopaque density gradient centrifugation and cryopreserved in liquid nitrogen vapor phase. Purity and quantity of every magnetically sorted T cell population were checked by analytical flow cytometry. Each sorted fraction had its genomic DNA isolated and then quantified by UV absorbance on a Nanodrop 2000c. This clone was seen once. Its binding antigen is unknown. No quality values exist for individual bases; no much larger clone is one base distant.

This sequence originates from a man aged 25-45 years in good health. The chain links TRBV11-2 with TRBJ2-2; TRBD1 fits 9 bases in the junction. Sequenced material: naive CD4+ T cells sorted from blood. Taken with the paper, the label for cell subset or site translates to: CD45RA+ positively selected. The DNA sequence is TGTGCCAGCAGCTTAGGCGCGGGCGGGACAGGGCTCCCCGGGGAGCTGTTTTTT. The encoded protein is CASSLGAGGTGLPGELFF.